What follows is one TCR beta chain and its context. These data come from a study of cytomegalovirus exposure and HLA in healthy donors. Some clones are missing from TCRdb's copy, which holds only in-frame ones; the method was immunoSEQ multiplex PCR. This table has under 250,000 clones, more than 75% appearing once. The CDR3 is 11 residues long. Germline CDR1 reads SGHDT; CDR2 reads YYEEEE. The V end lost 5 bases, the J end lost 5 bases, and 7 bases lay between the germline ends. This TCR derives from a man in his late teens or twenties in good health and CMV-seronegative. Sequencing was done on a sample of PBMCs. The chain has TRBV5-6 and TRBJ2-5; D is perhaps TRBD1 (6 bases). CDR3 in amino acids: CASSQGETQYF. CDR3 in DNA: TGTGCCAGCAGTCAGGGGGAGACCCAGTACTTC.